This T cell receptor beta chain was profiled in a study of T cell responses to AZD1222 COVID-19 vaccine. Assay used: immunoSEQ multiplex PCR; TCRdb lists only in-frame clones, some missing. This table has 130,000 or so clones, 86% appearing once. V shed 1 base and J shed 0 bases, with 4 bases lying between them. In germline, CDR1 is LGHNA, CDR2 YNFKEQ. The CDR3 is 14 amino acids. This rearrangement joins TRBV4-2 to TRBJ1-3; D uncertain. Material: peripheral blood, obtained on day 0 of AZD1222 vaccination. This clonotype originated in an adult in good health. The CDR3 protein is CASSQANSGNTIYF. CDR3 DNA sequence: TGTGCCAGCAGCCAAGCCAACTCTGGAAACACCATATATTTT.